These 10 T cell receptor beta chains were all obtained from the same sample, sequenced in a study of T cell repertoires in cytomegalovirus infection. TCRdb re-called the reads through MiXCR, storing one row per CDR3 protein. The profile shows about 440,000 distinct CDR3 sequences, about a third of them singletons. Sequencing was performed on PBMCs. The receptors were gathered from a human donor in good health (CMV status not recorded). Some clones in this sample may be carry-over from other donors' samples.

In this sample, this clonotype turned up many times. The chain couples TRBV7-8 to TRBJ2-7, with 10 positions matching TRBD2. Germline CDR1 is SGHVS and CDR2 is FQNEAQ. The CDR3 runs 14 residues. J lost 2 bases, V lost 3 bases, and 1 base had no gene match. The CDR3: CASSLGLATYEQYF. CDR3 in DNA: TGTGCCAGCAGCTTGGGACTAGCGACCTACGAGCAGTACTTC.

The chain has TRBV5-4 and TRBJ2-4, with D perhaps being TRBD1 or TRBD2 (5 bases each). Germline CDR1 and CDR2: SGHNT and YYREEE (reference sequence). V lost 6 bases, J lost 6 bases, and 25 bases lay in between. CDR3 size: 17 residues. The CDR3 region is CASTGPPKLGTGNIQYF. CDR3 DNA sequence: TGTGCCAGCACCGGGCCCCCTAAACTAGGGACGGGAAACATTCAGTACTTC.

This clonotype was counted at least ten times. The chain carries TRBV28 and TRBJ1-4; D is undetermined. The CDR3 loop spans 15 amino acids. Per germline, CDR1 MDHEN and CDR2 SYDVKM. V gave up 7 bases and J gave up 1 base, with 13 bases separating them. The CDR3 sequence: CASTQTTETNEKLFF. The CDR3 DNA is TGTGCCAGCACCCAAACGACGGAAACTAATGAAAAACTGTTTTTT.

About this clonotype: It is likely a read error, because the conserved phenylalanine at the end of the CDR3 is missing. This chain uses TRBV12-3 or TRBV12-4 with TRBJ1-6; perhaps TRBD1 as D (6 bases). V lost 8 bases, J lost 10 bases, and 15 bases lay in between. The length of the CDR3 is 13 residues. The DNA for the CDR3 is TGTGCCAGCTTAGGGGGAGGGAACTCACCCCTCCACGTT. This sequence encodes CASLGGGNSPLHV.

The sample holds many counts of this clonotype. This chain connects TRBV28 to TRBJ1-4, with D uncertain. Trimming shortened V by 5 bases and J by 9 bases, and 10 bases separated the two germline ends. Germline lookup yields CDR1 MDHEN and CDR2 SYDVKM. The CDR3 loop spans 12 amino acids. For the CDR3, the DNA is TGTGCCAGCAGTCCCGTCGTTCAAAAACTGTTTTTT. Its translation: CASSPVVQKLFF.

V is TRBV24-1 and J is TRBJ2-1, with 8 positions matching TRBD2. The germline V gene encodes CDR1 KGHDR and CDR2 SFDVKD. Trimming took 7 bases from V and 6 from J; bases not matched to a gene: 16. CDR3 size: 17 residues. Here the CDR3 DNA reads TGTGCCACCAGCGCCTTGGGTAGCGGGGCTACGTCCAATGAGCAGTTCTTC. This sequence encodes CATSALGSGATSNEQFF.

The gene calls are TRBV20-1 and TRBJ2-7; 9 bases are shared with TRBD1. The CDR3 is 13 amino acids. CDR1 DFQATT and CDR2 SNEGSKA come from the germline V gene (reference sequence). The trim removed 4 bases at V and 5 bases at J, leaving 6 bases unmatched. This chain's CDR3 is CSAKWDRVDEQYF. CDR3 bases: TGCAGTGCTAAATGGGACAGGGTCGACGAGCAGTACTTC.

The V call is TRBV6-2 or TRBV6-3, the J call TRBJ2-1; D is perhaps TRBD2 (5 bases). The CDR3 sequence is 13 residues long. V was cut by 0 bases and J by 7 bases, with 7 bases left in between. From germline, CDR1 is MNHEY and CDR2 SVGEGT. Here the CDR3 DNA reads TGTGCCAGCAGTTACTCGGAGGTAAATGAGCAGTTCTTC. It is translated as CASSYSEVNEQFF.

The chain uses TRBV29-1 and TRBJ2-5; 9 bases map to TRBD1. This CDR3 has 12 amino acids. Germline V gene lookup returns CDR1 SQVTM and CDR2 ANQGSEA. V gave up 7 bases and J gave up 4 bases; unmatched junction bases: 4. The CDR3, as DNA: TGCAGCGACAGACAGGGGGGAGAGACCCAGTACTTC. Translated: CSDRQGGETQYF.

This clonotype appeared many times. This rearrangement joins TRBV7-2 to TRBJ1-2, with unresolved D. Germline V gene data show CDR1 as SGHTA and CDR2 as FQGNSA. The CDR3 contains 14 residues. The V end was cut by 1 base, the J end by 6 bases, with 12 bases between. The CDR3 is CASSLVRNLDGYTF. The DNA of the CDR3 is TGTGCCAGCAGCTTAGTACGCAACTTGGATGGCTACACCTTC.